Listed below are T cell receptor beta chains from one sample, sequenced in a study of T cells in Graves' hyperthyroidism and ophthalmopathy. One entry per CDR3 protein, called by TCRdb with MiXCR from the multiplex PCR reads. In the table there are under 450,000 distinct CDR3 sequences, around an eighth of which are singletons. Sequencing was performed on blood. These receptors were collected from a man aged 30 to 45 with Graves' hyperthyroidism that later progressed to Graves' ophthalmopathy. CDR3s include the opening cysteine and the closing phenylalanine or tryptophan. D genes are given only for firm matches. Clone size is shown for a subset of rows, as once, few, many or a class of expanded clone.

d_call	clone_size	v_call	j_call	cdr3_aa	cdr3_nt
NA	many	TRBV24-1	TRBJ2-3	CATSDNTKEGTDTQYF	TGTGCCACCAGTGACAATACAAAAGAAGGCACAGATACGCAGTATTTT
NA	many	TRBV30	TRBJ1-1	CAWSRGRVTEAFF	TGTGCCTGGAGTAGGGGACGGGTCACTGAAGCTTTCTTT
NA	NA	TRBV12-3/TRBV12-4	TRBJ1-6	CASSQGNSPLHF	TGTGCCAGCAGTCAAGGGAATTCACCCCTCCACTTT
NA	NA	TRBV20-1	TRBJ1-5	CSAPRQRDQPQHF	TGCAGTGCCCCTCGACAGAGGGATCAGCCCCAGCATTTT
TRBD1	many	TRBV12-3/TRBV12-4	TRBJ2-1	CASSLNQGDEQFF	TGTGCCAGCAGTTTAAATCAGGGGGATGAGCAGTTCTTC
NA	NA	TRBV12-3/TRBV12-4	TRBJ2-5	CASSPSVTQETQYF	TGTGCCAGCAGTCCTAGCGTAACCCAAGAGACCCAGTACTTC
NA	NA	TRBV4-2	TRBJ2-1	CASSQDRASSYNEQFF	TGTGCCAGCAGCCAAGATCGCGCCAGCTCCTACAATGAGCAGTTCTTC
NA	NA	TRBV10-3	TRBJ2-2	CAIRVAGELFF	TGTGCCATCAGGGTGGCCGGGGAGCTGTTTTTT
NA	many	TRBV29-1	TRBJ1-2	CSVEIADNYGYTF	TGCAGCGTTGAGATAGCGGATAACTATGGCTACACCTTC
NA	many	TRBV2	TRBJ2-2	CASKQGRGTGELFF	TGTGCCAGCAAGCAGGGGCGTGGTACCGGGGAGCTGTTTTTT
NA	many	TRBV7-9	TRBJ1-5	CASSLKGNQPQHF	TGTGCCAGCAGCTTAAAGGGCAATCAGCCCCAGCATTTT
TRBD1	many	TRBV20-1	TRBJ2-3	CSARSDRGRDTQYF	TGCAGTGCTAGGTCTGACAGGGGAAGAGATACGCAGTATTTT
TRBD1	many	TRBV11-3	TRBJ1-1	CASSLAPLRGLNTEAFF	TGTGCCAGCAGCTTAGCCCCCCTCAGGGGGCTGAACACTGAAGCTTTCTTT
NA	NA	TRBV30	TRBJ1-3	CAWSFGISGNTIYF	TGTGCCTGGAGTTTCGGGATCTCTGGAAACACCATATATTTT
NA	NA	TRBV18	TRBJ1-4	CASSPVTGSTNEKLFF	TGTGCCAGCTCACCAGTTACAGGTTCAACTAATGAAAAACTGTTTTTT
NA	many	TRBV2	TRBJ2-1	CASSPGRSYNEQFF	TGTGCCAGCAGTCCGGGACGCTCCTACAATGAGCAGTTCTTC
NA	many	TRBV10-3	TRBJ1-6	CAISLGAPQDSPLHF	TGTGCCATCTCCTTGGGTGCCCCTCAGGATTCACCCCTCCACTTT
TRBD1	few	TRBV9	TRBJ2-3	CASSARTGGADTQYF	TGTGCCAGCAGCGCCCGGACAGGGGGCGCAGATACGCAGTATTTT
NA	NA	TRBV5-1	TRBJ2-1	CASSLSLGNDEQFF	TGCGCCAGCAGCTTGTCCCTGGGGAACGATGAGCAGTTCTTC
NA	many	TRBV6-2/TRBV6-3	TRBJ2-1	CASSGMAEQFF	TGTGCCAGCAGCGGGATGGCCGAGCAGTTCTTC
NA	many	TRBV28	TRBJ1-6	CASSLMGQGGSPLHF	TGTGCCAGCAGTTTAATGGGCCAGGGAGGCTCACCCCTCCACTTT
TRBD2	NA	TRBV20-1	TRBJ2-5	CSARGLAGSKETQYF	TGCAGTGCTAGGGGGCTAGCGGGGAGTAAAGAGACCCAGTACTTC